This T cell receptor (beta chain) was found in a study of cytotoxic CD8 clonotypes in ibrutinib-treated CLL. CDR1 and CDR2 (germline): MDHEN, SYDVKM. V was clipped by 4 bases and J by 2 bases, with 9 bases between them. The CDR3 is 15 amino acids. TCRdb keeps only in-frame clones here, not all; method: immunoSEQ multiplex PCR. The sample yields fewer than 75,000 clones, approximately 75% seen once. This receptor was taken from a human donor with chronic lymphocytic leukemia. This chain joins TRBV28 and TRBJ2-6, with D perhaps matching TRBD1 (5 bases). The sequencing used PBMCs, collected after 12 months of ibrutinib treatment. Here the CDR3 reads CASSSGHAGANVLTF. The CDR3, as DNA: TGTGCCAGCAGTTCAGGACACGCTGGGGCCAACGTCCTGACTTTC. Full variable domain (rest looked up from reference TRBV28 and TRBJ2-6): DVKVTQSSRYLVKRTGEKVFLECVQDMDHENMFWYRQDPGLGLRLIYFSYDVKMKEKGDIPEGYSVSREKKERFSLILESASTNQTSMYLCASSSGHAGANVLTFGAGSRLTVL.